The entry below describes one T cell receptor beta chain. Its target is unknown. The TCR beta cDNA libraries carried unique molecular identifiers. With about 0.9 to 11 million T cells as the source, 400,000 to 550,000 cDNA molecules resulted. Each CDR3 protein gets one entry after TCRdb re-called the PCR reads with MiXCR. Among approximately 660,000 distinct CDR3 sequences, over 45% were seen once, and the ten largest hold around 11%. The data originate from a study of post-analysis software for immune sequencing data. Study summary: Patients with relapsing-remitting, secondary progressive and progressive-relapsing multiple sclerosis courses were all represented. Whole-study results and caveats: Samples from one preparation batch, clustered by F measure, grouped strongly together. Relative to controls, patients had several TRBV segments at higher frequency, with TRBV5-6, TRBV5-1 and TRBV20-1 among these.

Germline V gene sequence: CDR1 SGHTA, CDR2 FQGNSA. The CDR3 contains 15 residues. The sequence was collected from a girl between 2 and 10 years old with multiple sclerosis. The source material was blood. J is TRBJ2-7 and V is TRBV7-2; TRBD1 matches 10 bases. The J call is in doubt because the DNA end fits TRBJ2-5 better. The CDR3 coding sequence is TGTGCCAGCAGCTTTGACAGGGGGCGTACGGAGACCCAGTACTTC. Translation gives CASSFDRGRTETQYF.